This TCR beta chain was sequenced during a study of cytomegalovirus exposure and HLA in healthy donors (dated 2017 in TCRdb). Study-wide context: According to an earlier analysis of around 600 of the donors, about 179 million T cells yielded 120 million or so unique TCR beta sequences and approximately 300 Gb of sequence data. The aim of the study was to test whether cataloging public T cell receptors could identify signatures of past pathogen exposure. All discovery cohort repertoires had been generated using a single sequencing platform. In addition to the first cohort of around 670 subjects, a separate validation cohort of over 90 different subjects was used. The T cell repertoires of 670 or so subjects were profiled by immunosequencing and related to cytomegalovirus serostatus. To predict cytomegalovirus infection status, the study combined high-throughput TCR immunosequencing, statistical association of individual TCRs with disease status, and machine learning. An earlier analysis of roughly 580 of the donors used high-throughput TCR beta sequencing to judge whether each TCR beta V gene segment behaved as functional or pseudogenic. A later analysis re-analyzed previously published TCR beta repertoires from about 600 donors and added high-resolution HLA genotyping to study TCR occurrence patterns. An early release covering over 500 HLA-typed donors comprised about 310 gigabases of sequencing data and about 90 million unique TCR sequences. The later analysis used no new phenotypic data to find candidate immune exposures, relying instead on TCR beta sequences and their occurrence across donors. HLA typing covered class I and class II loci at four-digit resolution. Across 300 to 400 genotyped donors of the cohort, an average of approximately 240,000 unique TCR beta nucleotide sequences per donor were sequenced, and approximately 17% of those sequences were non-productive. The number of typed donors differed by locus: about 620-640 for A, B, C, DRB1 and DQB1; roughly 510 for DQA1; some 590 for DPA1; and some 450 for DPB1. Of the 350 to 450 genotyped donors, 65% to 90% were placed in the genetic ancestry cluster associated with self-reported Caucasian donors. Alongside the repertoire data, information on donor age, sex, ethnicity and CMV serostatus was compiled. A later genetic analysis used genome-wide SNP genotypes for 398 of the 666 donors, treating that subset as a discovery cohort. Four or five DR-DQ haplotypes were treated as single units for association and clustering because of strong linkage in the cohort. Paper-wide results and their limitations: Immune exposure information for the cohort was limited to CMV serostatus. A cluster of highly shared sequence variants was judged likely to be a technical artifact of the sequencing pipeline. Because counts were too low, 15 or so rarely observed V segments, including chromosome 9 orphons, were excluded from the earlier analysis of some 540 of the donors. A few of the identified cytomegalovirus-associated TCR beta chains were confirmed in vitro to be specific for cytomegalovirus antigens. A later analysis associated 16,951 TCR beta sequences with specific HLA alleles at a false discovery rate of 0.05. Linkage disequilibrium might explain the correlated functional status among segregating V segments, but an unknown experimental factor could not be ruled out. The authors suggested that the approach could potentially be extended to other disease states and immunological phenotypes. When HLA alleles, especially DR and DQ, strongly co-occurred, attributing TCR associations to individual alleles was difficult. Some IMGT-functional V segments, including TRBV6-2 and TRBV6-3, could not be told apart with the 87-base-pair reads, so those segments were excluded. A total of about 150 TCR beta chains were listed by the study as associated with cytomegalovirus. Cytomegalovirus status was reported to be diagnosed by the classifier with high specificity and sensitivity in both the original and validation cohorts. Sequencing depth was assumed to be roughly uniform across donors in the presence/absence analyses, though that assumption may not hold. A further reported finding was that TCR beta sequences accurately predicted the HLA-A and HLA-B alleles for most subjects in the first cohort. Most TCR sequences were observed very rarely across donors, whereas some public TCRs were present in many individuals. The cohort was sequenced for TCR beta chains only, and without alpha or paired-chain data the features that could be detected were limited. Because HLA typing was unavailable for some donors at each locus, only the typed subset was used in association tests. According to a later analysis, most CMV-associated TCR beta chains appeared to be HLA-restricted, and the HLA associations seemed to be driven largely by CMV exposure. In a later genetic analysis, a missense DCLRE1C variant was associated with V-gene and J-gene trimming of TCR beta chains, and the association was replicated in an independent cohort. Several of the top co-occurrence clusters appeared to be linked to parvovirus B19, influenza, CMV and Epstein-Barr virus, according to a later analysis. In a later analysis, the rate of TCR association differed among HLA loci, with DRB1 alleles having the most associated TCRs and HLA-C alleles having the fewest. In an earlier analysis of about 550 of the donors, most TCR beta V segments were observed in productive rearrangements about 87% or about 30% of the time, broadly matching IMGT annotations. Compared with the 666-donor mean, donors in an Asian-associated ancestry cluster had fewer N-insertions in productive TCRs, according to a later genetic analysis. A later analysis found that HLA-associated TCR beta chains were more clonally expanded and had lower generation probabilities than equally common non-associated chains.

Libraries were prepared through the immunoSEQ multiplex PCR assay. The multiplex PCR relied on a mix of 60 forward primers for TCR Vbeta segments and 13 reverse primers for TCR Jbeta segments. The CDR3 region of rearranged TCR beta genes was amplified from genomic DNA with a multiplex PCR assay. Amplified TCR beta libraries were sequenced as 87-base-pair reads on the Illumina HiSeq System. The paper's data handling went like this. A later analysis tallied tens of millions of unique TCR beta chains across the 650 to 750 repertoires, and approximately 12 million of those chains were shared by two or more donors. Raw reads were error-corrected and collapsed into unique sequences with a nearest-neighbor algorithm that merged closely related sequences to remove PCR and sequencing errors. CDR3 sequences were aligned to IMGT reference sequences to assign V, D and J gene segments. Each retained sequence needed at least a six-nucleotide match to both a V gene segment and a J gene segment. A rearrangement counted as productive if the CDR3 had no stop codons and remained in frame with V and J, and every other rearrangement counted as non-productive. Following IMGT convention, CDR3 was defined as the stretch from the second conserved V-encoded cysteine to the conserved J-encoded phenylalanine. In an earlier analysis of roughly 610 of the donors, sequences lacking an unambiguous match to a single V gene segment were excluded. An earlier analysis of about 590 of the donors classified V segments as functional when productive rearrangements were above 56.7% and as segregating when the standard deviation between donors was above 5%. A statistical classification framework was built for diagnosing cytomegalovirus status from the catalog of TCR beta chain sequences. In a later analysis, TCR nucleotide sequences were compared against IMGT/GENE-DB human TR gene sequences so that V and J genes could be assigned. The TCRdist pipeline was used in a later analysis to assign CDR3 sequences and most-parsimonious VDJ recombination scenarios. In a later analysis, each TCR beta chain was defined by its CDR3 amino acid sequence together with its V-gene family, and reads lacking a unique V-gene family were excluded. To address suspected cross-contamination and a sequencing artifact, a later analysis removed some 620 highly shared, low-generation-probability nucleotide sequences. For each public chain, a later analysis derived a clonal expansion index from normalized ranks of inferred template counts within each repertoire. In a later analysis, generation probabilities were computed using a VDJ recombination model fitted to out-of-frame rearrangements, and the results were checked against IGoR. In a later analysis, hypergeometric tests were used to score TCR-TCR, TCR-HLA and TCR-CMV co-occurrence, with a repertoire-size bias correction applied to TCR pairs. To estimate false discovery rates, a later analysis permuted the HLA or CMV assignments 20 times. In a later analysis, co-occurring TCRs were grouped using DBSCAN, with TCRdist sequence similarity added in when clustering inside HLA-allele-positive subsets. For co-occurrence clustering, repertoires with fewer than 30,000 or more than 120,000 public chains were excluded, along with five or six repertoires with anomalous nucleotide sharing. In its TCRdb copy, this immuneACCESS table keeps in-frame sequences only and misses some clones. Where compared with another copy, unresolved V genes explain less than half of these, and the others have no known cause. V, J and clone size are those of that table, while D and trimming were read from the DNA. Present in this sample are about 120,000 clones, around 63% of which were seen just once. The top ten clonotypes cover 10% of the sample.

In total, more than 500 healthy bone marrow donors made up the cohort. At the time of sampling, all cohort members were nominally healthy, though unrecorded immune exposures were likely present. The donor tested CMV seropositive and was one of the 289 seropositive cohort members. A peripheral blood sample was collected from each donor, and TCR beta sequencing was performed on peripheral blood mononuclear cells. The Qiagen DNeasy Blood Extraction Kit was used to extract genomic DNA from the blood cell samples. This clone has only a few counts. The target of this receptor is not known. No base quality information exists; no much larger clone differs at one position. The CDR3 has 14 amino acids, counting the end cysteine and phenylalanine. Of all the DNA, just the CDR3 is kept, 42 bases in frame from base 1. V and J are trimmed by 0 bases and 9 bases, and the gene matches miss 4 bases of the junction. Taken from the germline V gene (reference sequence), the CDR1 and CDR2 loops are GTSNPN and SVGIG.

This receptor was obtained from a man in his forties in good health and CMV-seropositive. The source material was PBMCs. The V gene is TRBV30 and the J gene is TRBJ1-6; 8 bases in between match TRBD1. The CDR3 amino acid sequence is: CAWSVGTGGSPLHF. The sequenced DNA is TGTGCCTGGAGTGTAGGAACAGGGGGTTCACCCCTCCACTTT.